This TCR beta chain was observed in a study of shared T cell receptors in the human thymus. The junction had 9 bases not matched to a gene; V was cut back by 4 bases and J by 5 bases. The CDR3 runs to 16 residues. Germline values: CDR1 SGHRS, CDR2 YFSETQ. Clones were read by immunoSEQ multiplex PCR, and TCRdb kept only the in-frame ones, dropping some. The sample includes some 700,000 clones, more than 75% of them seen just once. The same specimen was also included in a second study, on human thymus T cells. As that report states: Each of the donors was a healthy Finnish infant who was undergoing open corrective cardiac surgery for congenital heart defects. Corrective cardiac surgery supplied the resected thymus tissue. There appeared to be biased usage of V and J genes in thymic and blood repertoires. A high degree of thymic repertoire overlap among unrelated individuals was reported in related research.

This sequence originates from a boy younger than two with a congenital heart defect. Sequencing input: thymocytes. The chain is built from TRBV5-1 and TRBJ1-2, with 12 bases that match TRBD1. CDR3 coding DNA: TGCGCCAGCAGCACGGGACAGGGGGCGCCCCGGTATGGCTACACCTTC. This codes for CASSTGQGAPRYGYTF.